These T cell receptor beta chains were read from a single sample in a study of OX40 agonist ivuxolimab in advanced cancers. TCRdb's copy holds only in-frame clones and misses some; the assay was immunoSEQ multiplex PCR. The sample consists of about 20,000 clones, 70% to 90% of them appearing once. Sequences were derived from CD4+ or CD8+ T cells sorted from blood, sampled in a trial of the OX40 agonist ivuxolimab. The receptors here all came from an adult with an advanced solid tumor such as melanoma, head and neck, liver or kidney cancer. The CDR3 runs from the conserved cysteine through the conserved F or W. A D gene is named only where the DNA matches it firmly. Where a row states a size, it is once, few, many or the class of an expanded clone; other rows omit it.

size: .
D: .
V: TRBV5-6
J: TRBJ2-1
DNA: TGTGCCAGCACCTCATTCCCGGAATCCTACAATGAGCAGTTCTTC
CDR3: CASTSFPESYNEQFF

size: .
D: TRBD1
V: TRBV27
J: TRBJ1-1
DNA: TGTGCCAGCAGTCCCGGGACAGGGACTGAAGCTTTCTTT
CDR3: CASSPGTGTEAFF

size: .
D: TRBD2
V: TRBV7-6
J: TRBJ2-3
DNA: TGTGCCAGCAGCTTACAGACTAGCGGGAGCCCAGATACGCAGTATTTT
CDR3: CASSLQTSGSPDTQYF

size: .
D: TRBD2
V: TRBV27
J: TRBJ2-1
DNA: TGTGCCAGCAGCGATCTTTTGACTAGCGGGAAATACAATGAGCAGTTCTTC
CDR3: CASSDLLTSGKYNEQFF

size: .
D: TRBD1
V: TRBV11-2
J: TRBJ2-2
DNA: TGTGCCAGCAGCTTGTCCAGGGGGCCGAGCGGGGAGCTGTTTTTT
CDR3: CASSLSRGPSGELFF

size: .
D: .
V: TRBV30
J: TRBJ2-1
DNA: TGTGCCTGGAGTACCGGGTGGAATGAGCAGTTCTTC
CDR3: CAWSTGWNEQFF

size: .
D: TRBD1
V: TRBV11-2
J: TRBJ1-2
DNA: TGTGCCAGCAGCCCCCCGGTACCCCGGACAGGGAGCGGCTACACCTTC
CDR3: CASSPPVPRTGSGYTF

size: .
D: TRBD2
V: TRBV19
J: TRBJ2-1
DNA: TGTGCCAGTAGTATGGGTGGCGGGAGGGCCAGTCACAATGAGCAGTTCTTC
CDR3: CASSMGGGRASHNEQFF

size: medium-sized
D: TRBD2
V: TRBV4-1
J: TRBJ2-7
DNA: TGCGCCAGCAGCCAAGAAGGCGGGGGGCAACACTACGAGCAGTACTTC
CDR3: CASSQEGGGQHYEQYF

size: .
D: .
V: TRBV14
J: TRBJ1-2
DNA: TGTGCCAGCAGCCACGGGCAGACTAACTATGGCTACACCTTC
CDR3: CASSHGQTNYGYTF